This T cell receptor (beta chain) was profiled in a study of cytomegalovirus exposure and HLA in healthy donors. The PCR employed 60 Vbeta primers together with 13 Jbeta primers. Repertoires were generated with immunoSEQ multiplex PCR, while TCRdb's copy carries only in-frame clones and drops some. This table holds over 150,000 clones, about 77% found once. CDR1 and CDR2 (germline): MNHNS, SASEGT. Trimming removed 10 bases at V and 0 bases at J, with 15 bases between. The CDR3 totals 14 residues. This clone was seen only a few times. Material for sequencing was PBMCs. This receptor was obtained from a woman aged 30 to 39 in good health and CMV-seronegative. V gene TRBV6-1 combines with J gene TRBJ1-1, with a tentative D call TRBD1 (5 bases). The CDR3 region has the DNA TGTGCCATCGAAGGGGCAGTTATGAACACTGAAGCTTTCTTT. It translates to CAIEGAVMNTEAFF.